The 5 T cell receptor beta chains presented below share a single source sample, sequenced in a study of low-dose radiotherapy and immunotherapy resistance in tumors. cDNA synthesis used a TRAV/TRBV-specific primer set for both chains. TCR amplification used 20 to 25 PCR cycles, a constant-region primer and a V-primer adapter. TCRdb itself ran the reads through MiXCR, one entry per CDR3 protein. Altogether some 85,000 distinct CDR3 sequences are present, 18% being singletons, with the ten largest covering 4.5% to 7.5%. Time point specified: before trial treatment. Sequencing used PBMCs, obtained before treatment. These receptors were collected from a male donor with prostate cancer.

This clonotype was observed many times. The chain joins TRBV21-1 to TRBJ2-7; the D call of TRBD1 is as the table states it, not checked on the DNA. TRBV21-1 has pseudogene status. The CDR3 is made up of 16 amino acids. CDR3 in DNA: TGTGCCAGCAGCCGAAACACGGGGACAGTAGCCTACGAGCAGTACTTC. Encoded protein: CASSRNTGTVAYEQYF.

At least ten counts were recorded for this clonotype. CDR3 amino acids: CASSYQTLTEAFF. CDR3 nucleotides: TGTGCCAGCAGTTACCAGACTCTAACTGAAGCTTTCTTT. The chain is built from TRBV6-2 or TRBV6-3 and TRBJ1-1; D is ambiguous. Deletions cut 2 bases from V and 5 bases from J, with 9 bases between. Germline V gene lookup returns CDR1 MNHEY and CDR2 SVGEGT. This CDR3 spans 13 amino acids.

This clonotype was recorded many times. V usage is TRBV12-3 or TRBV12-4 and J usage is TRBJ2-5, with D perhaps TRBD1 or TRBD2 (5 bases each). The V gene lost 5 bases and the J gene lost 3 bases, with 19 bases spanning the gap. This CDR3 contains 16 residues. The CDR3 DNA follows: TGTGCCAGCAGTACAAAATACCGGGACGCCAAAGAGACCCAGTACTTC. Its protein product is CASSTKYRDAKETQYF.

This clonotype was counted ten times or more. The chain joins TRBV12-3 or TRBV12-4 to TRBJ2-5; D is possibly TRBD1 (8 bases). The CDR3 sequence is 16 residues long. V gave up 6 bases and J gave up 1 base, with 18 bases separating them. CDR3 coding DNA: TGTGCCAGCAGCCGGACAGGGAGGGGGACCCAAGAGACCCAGTACTTC. Translation gives CASSRTGRGTQETQYF.

This clonotype was counted between two and nine times. Relative to the germline gene, one junction end is altered; a read error may explain this. The genes are TRBV4-3 and TRBJ1-3; unclear D gene. The CDR3 covers 19 residues. In germline, CDR1 is LGHNA, CDR2 YSLEER. The CDR3 bases are TGCGCCATCAGCCAAGAACCCCACGCTCCGGGTTCCTCTGGAAACACCATATATTTT. Its translation is CAISQEPHAPGSSGNTIYF.